Following are 30 T cell receptor beta chains from one sample sequenced in a study of T-cell memory formation after mild COVID-19. MiXCR, run by TCRdb on the 5' RACE reads, gives a single entry per CDR3 protein. The sample yields about 360,000 distinct CDR3 sequences, approximately 14% seen once. Input material: PBMCs or a T cell subset sorted from them (not recorded which). Source of these receptors: a man between 18 and 35 years old who had mild COVID-19 (a few samples of this study predate the infection). Cell type and time point are not known.

This clonotype was seen ten or more times. V is TRBV20-1 and J is TRBJ1-2, with D perhaps TRBD1 (6 bases). CDR3 size: 13 residues. From germline, CDR1 is DFQATT and CDR2 SNEGSKA (reference sequence). V shed 6 bases and J shed 7 bases, with 18 bases lying between them. CDR3 coding DNA: TGCAGTGCGCCCCGGGGGGCTCGGGGTGGCTACACCTTC. Amino acid sequence: CSAPRGARGGYTF.

The genes are TRBV12-3 or TRBV12-4 and TRBJ2-7; D is perhaps TRBD1 (6 bases). V was trimmed by 5 bases and J by 2 bases, leaving 13 bases between them. The CDR3 runs 14 residues. CDR3: CASSPRTEPYEQYF. Written as DNA, the CDR3 is TGTGCCAGCAGTCCCCGGACAGAGCCCTACGAGCAGTACTTC.

This rearrangement joins TRBV18 to TRBJ1-3; the D gene is possibly TRBD1 (5 bases). Trimming shortened V by 0 bases and J by 2 bases, and 11 bases separated the two germline ends. CDR3 length: 16 residues. Germline CDR1 KGHSH, CDR2 LQKENI. The CDR3 DNA sequence: TGTGCCAGCTCACCACCGTCAGGGTGGACTGGAAACACCATATATTTT. This codes for CASSPPSGWTGNTIYF.

The CDR3 reads CASSLAVGQPNYGYTF. The CDR3 coding sequence is TGCGCCAGCAGCTTGGCCGTGGGACAGCCTAACTATGGCTACACCTTC. V usage is TRBV5-1 and J usage is TRBJ1-2, with 7 nucleotides matching TRBD1. The CDR3 runs to 16 residues. V shed 0 bases, J shed 0 bases, and the junction held 5 bases outside the gene matches. Germline lookup yields CDR1 SGHRS and CDR2 YFSETQ.

The V gene is TRBV20-1, the J gene TRBJ1-1, with D uncertain. The CDR3 has 13 residues. V lost 2 bases to trimming and J lost 0 bases, with 7 bases between them. Germline-derived CDR1 and CDR2 are DFQATT and SNEGSKA (reference sequence). For the CDR3, the DNA is TGCAGTGCTAGAACCGAACTGAACACTGAAGCTTTCTTT. Residues: CSARTELNTEAFF.

This chain connects TRBV3-1 to TRBJ2-2, with TRBD2 as a possible D gene (7 bases). The CDR3 totals 16 residues. The V end lost 5 bases, the J end lost 4 bases, and 17 bases lay between the germline ends. CDR1 is LGHDT and CDR2 is YNNKEL in the germline V gene (reference sequence). CDR3 sequence reads: CASSGGGGRLTGELFF. The CDR3 region has the DNA TGTGCCAGCAGCGGGGGCGGGGGACGACTCACCGGGGAGCTGTTTTTT.

This clonotype occurred many times. The junction departs from germline at one end; a sequencing error may be responsible. The chain uses TRBV18 and TRBJ1-2; D gene uncertain. CDR3 length: 13 residues. Per the germline V gene, CDR1 is KGHSH and CDR2 is LQKENI. The CDR3 here is CASSPPGFYGYTF. As DNA, the CDR3 is TGTGCCAGCTCCCCACCAGGTTTCTATGGCTACACCTTC. Together with reference TRBV18 and TRBJ1-2, the CDR3 gives the full variable domain: NAGVMQNPRHLVRRRGQEARLRCSPMKGHSHVYWYRQLPEEGLKFMVYLQKENIIDESGMPKERFSAEFPKEGPSILRIQQVVRGDSAAYFCASSPPGFYGYTFGSGTRLTVV.

The genes are TRBV20-1 and TRBJ1-1; weak D call: TRBD1 (5 bases). V lost 7 bases and J 1 base, leaving 13 bases between the germline ends. The CDR3 totals 13 residues. The V gene's germline CDR1 is DFQATT and CDR2 SNEGSKA (reference sequence). CDR3 DNA sequence: TGCAGTGTGCGGGGACGTAAGAACACTGAAGCTTTCTTT. This sequence encodes CSVRGRKNTEAFF.

This clonotype was seen only a few times. The V gene is TRBV5-4, the J gene TRBJ1-2, with a tentative D call TRBD1 (6 bases). The V and J ends lost 4 bases and 6 bases respectively, with 13 bases between them. Per germline, CDR1 SGHNT and CDR2 YYREEE (reference sequence). CDR3 length equals 13 residues. CDR3 sequence: CASSPTGVDGYTF. The CDR3 nucleotides are TGTGCCAGCAGCCCGACAGGTGTCGATGGCTACACCTTC.

This chain connects TRBV7-3 to TRBJ1-1, with TRBD1 identical over 9 bases. Germline-derived CDR1 and CDR2 are SGHTA and FQGTGA. This CDR3 is built from 12 residues. V gave up 5 bases and J gave up 8 bases; unmatched junction bases: 3. CDR3 in amino acids: CASSPGQGEAFF. CDR3 bases: TGTGCCAGCAGCCCTGGACAGGGGGAAGCTTTCTTT.

This chain joins TRBV4-1 and TRBJ2-7, with D possibly being TRBD1 (6 bases). The CDR3 has 16 amino acids. V lost 2 bases and J lost 0, with 14 bases in between. CDR1 is MGHRA and CDR2 is YSYEKL in the germline V gene. CDR3 amino acids: CASSQTPDSSSYEQYF. The CDR3 DNA reads TGCGCCAGCAGCCAAACGCCGGACAGTAGCTCCTACGAGCAGTACTTC.

This clonotype was found a few times. This chain joins TRBV20-1 and TRBJ1-2, with D unclear. CDR1 and CDR2 from the germline V gene are DFQATT and SNEGSKA (reference sequence). The V end lost 1 base, the J end lost 5 bases, and 11 bases lay between the germline ends. The CDR3 contains 13 residues. CDR3 in amino acids: CSARVPGMYGYTF. CDR3 nucleotide sequence: TGCAGTGCTAGAGTGCCGGGGATGTATGGCTACACCTTC.

The chain employs TRBV6-5 and TRBJ1-1; D might be TRBD1 (6 bases). Per germline, CDR1 MNHEY and CDR2 SVGAGI. Trimming removed 5 bases from V and 3 bases from J, with 19 bases in between. CDR3 size: 16 residues. This CDR3 is CASSHYWTAMYTEAFF. DNA for the CDR3: TGTGCCAGCAGTCACTACTGGACAGCAATGTACACTGAAGCTTTCTTT.

This chain links TRBV5-1 with TRBJ2-1; TRBD1 or TRBD2 may be the D gene (6 bases each). The CDR3 totals 14 residues. Between the trimmed V and J ends, which lost 6 bases and 2 bases, there was a span of 12 bases. Germline V lookup: CDR1 SGHRS, CDR2 YFSETQ. The CDR3, as DNA: TGCGCCAGCACCACCGGGGGCGCCTACAATGAGCAGTTCTTC. Its protein product is CASTTGGAYNEQFF.

This clonotype was counted at least ten times. J is TRBJ2-1 and V is TRBV5-6; D may match TRBD1 or TRBD2 (6 bases each). CDR1 and CDR2 (germline): SGHDT, YYEEEE. This CDR3 contains 15 residues. V lost 5 bases and J 0 bases, leaving 12 bases between the germline ends. DNA for the CDR3: TGTGCCAGCAGAGGGGGGCTGAGCTCCTACAATGAGCAGTTCTTC. Residues: CASRGGLSSYNEQFF. The whole variable domain, remainder taken from reference TRBV5-6 and TRBJ2-1, is DAGVTQSPTHLIKTRGQQVTLRCSPKSGHDTVSWYQQALGQGPQFIFQYYEEEERQRGNFPDRFSGHQFPNYSSELNVNALLLGDSALYLCASRGGLSSYNEQFFGPGTRLTVL.

This clonotype was seen a few times. This chain's CDR3 is CAWSRKGTNTEAFF. DNA for the CDR3: TGTGCCTGGAGTAGAAAGGGCACGAACACTGAAGCTTTCTTT. The chain employs TRBV30 and TRBJ1-1; D call uncertain. Trimming cost V 2 bases and J 1 base, with 11 bases left between them. The CDR3 covers 14 residues. From germline, CDR1 is GTSNPN and CDR2 SVGIG (reference sequence).

Ten or more counts support this clonotype. This chain links TRBV5-1 with TRBJ2-3; D is unclear. Germline loops: CDR1 SGHRS, CDR2 YFSETQ. This CDR3 contains 14 residues. V was shortened by 2 bases and J by 4 bases, with 11 bases between the two germline ends. The CDR3 here is CASSLYVSADTQYF. CDR3 coding DNA: TGCGCCAGCAGCTTATACGTGTCGGCAGATACGCAGTATTTT.

Sample share makes this clonotype medium-sized. The rearrangement links TRBV25-1 to TRBJ2-1; 9 nucleotides match TRBD2. The CDR3 covers 15 residues. Germline CDR1 reads MGHDK; CDR2 reads SYGVNS. Unmatched junction bases numbered 4, after V lost 1 base and J lost 6 bases. This chain's CDR3 is CASSELAGEVNEQFF. CDR3 nucleotide sequence: TGTGCCAGCAGTGAATTAGCGGGGGAGGTCAATGAGCAGTTCTTC.

This clonotype was counted a few times. The chain recombines TRBV20-1 with TRBJ2-7, with unresolved D. This CDR3 is built from 13 residues. The germline V gene encodes CDR1 DFQATT and CDR2 SNEGSKA (reference sequence). V shed 3 bases and J shed 1 base, with 10 bases lying between them. This CDR3 is CSASGSLSYEQYV. The DNA of the CDR3 is TGCAGTGCTAGCGGGTCCCTTTCCTACGAGCAGTACGTC.

This clonotype occurred once. The chain recombines TRBV6-5 with TRBJ2-6; TRBD1 aligns across 7 bases. The V and J ends lost 5 bases and 4 bases, in that order; junction bases with no gene match: 2. The CDR3 contains 14 residues. Germline lookup yields CDR1 MNHEY and CDR2 SVGAGI. The CDR3 reads CASSPGQGANVLTF. In nucleotides, the CDR3 is TGTGCCAGCAGTCCGGGACAGGGGGCCAACGTCCTGACTTTC.

The V gene is TRBV20-1, the J gene TRBJ1-2, with D tentatively TRBD1 (5 bases). Germline CDR1 DFQATT, CDR2 SNEGSKA (reference sequence). CDR3 length: 17 amino acids. The V gene lost 0 bases and the J gene lost 3 bases, with 20 bases spanning the gap. CDR3 amino acids: CSARDRGSKGPDYGYTF. For the CDR3, the DNA is TGCAGTGCTAGAGATCGGGGGAGCAAGGGGCCGGACTATGGCTACACCTTC.

This clonotype was seen ten or more times. The genes are TRBV12-3 or TRBV12-4 and TRBJ2-7; weak D call: TRBD1 (6 bases). The CDR3 extends over 15 amino acids. The V end was cut by 1 base, the J end by 0 bases, with 10 bases between. The CDR3 sequence: CASSLGDTVSYEQYF. CDR3 sequence (DNA): TGTGCCAGCAGTTTAGGGGACACCGTCTCCTACGAGCAGTACTTC.

This clonotype has a handful of counts. The V and J genes are TRBV9 and TRBJ1-6, with D unresolved. This CDR3 spans 13 amino acids. Between the trimmed V and J ends, which lost 6 bases and 8 bases, there was a span of 12 bases. From germline, CDR1 is SGDLS and CDR2 YYNGEE. CDR3 loop: CASTIGGDSPLHF. CDR3 sequence (DNA): TGTGCCAGCACGATTGGCGGGGATTCACCCCTCCACTTT.

The J gene is TRBJ2-3, the V gene TRBV27, with TRBD2 as a possible D gene (5 bases). This CDR3 comprises 15 residues. Germline CDR1 and CDR2: MNHEY and SMNVEV (reference sequence). V was pared by 5 bases and J by 4 bases, with 16 bases between. CDR3 bases: TGTGCCAGCAGTCCCCGGACCGCCGGGGCAGATACGCAGTATTTT. This translates into CASSPRTAGADTQYF.

This clonotype has a handful of counts. This sequence joins TRBV20-1 and TRBJ1-2, with TRBD1 matching over 9 bases. Unmatched junction bases numbered 12, after V lost 1 base and J lost 3 bases. This CDR3 comprises 17 residues. Per germline, CDR1 DFQATT and CDR2 SNEGSKA (reference sequence). CDR3 amino acids: CSARAPIDRGLDYGYTF. The CDR3 DNA follows: TGCAGTGCTAGAGCCCCCATCGACAGGGGGTTGGACTATGGCTACACCTTC.

The chain combines TRBV12-3 or TRBV12-4 with TRBJ2-7; TRBD2 might be the D (6 bases). The CDR3 loop spans 14 amino acids. V was shortened by 2 bases and J by 5 bases, with 13 bases between the two germline ends. CDR3 nucleotides: TGTGCCAGCAGTTTAATCCCGGGGGTGGACGAGCAGTACTTC. Residues: CASSLIPGVDEQYF.

The rearrangement joins TRBV6-5 to TRBJ1-1; TRBD1 matches 7 bases. Looked up from germline, CDR1 is MNHEY and CDR2 is SVGAGI. The CDR3 consists of 11 residues. J lost 9 bases, V lost 8 bases, and 6 bases had no gene match. CDR3 loop: CASSQGGKAFF. The CDR3 DNA reads TGTGCCAGCTCCCAGGGGGGTAAAGCTTTCTTT.

This clonotype has more than one count but fewer than ten. The CDR3 here is CASSQDRGLKMNEQFF. The DNA for the CDR3 is TGCGCCAGCAGCCAAGACCGCGGGTTAAAAATGAATGAGCAGTTCTTC. J is TRBJ2-1 and V is TRBV4-1; D might be TRBD2 (5 bases). The ends were cut back, 0 bases at V and 7 bases at J, with 16 bases in the middle. This CDR3 has 16 amino acids. CDR1 and CDR2 from the germline V gene are MGHRA and YSYEKL.

This clonotype was counted a few times. This sequence joins TRBV27 and TRBJ1-2; D is unresolved. V dropped 8 bases and J dropped 4 bases, with 20 bases sitting between them. There are 15 residues in the CDR3. Germline V lookup: CDR1 MNHEY, CDR2 SMNVEV (reference sequence). The DNA of the CDR3 is TGTGCCAGCGGGCCCGGTGGCACCCCTCGCTATGGCTACACCTTC. Encoded protein: CASGPGGTPRYGYTF.

A few counts support this clonotype. V gene TRBV5-1 combines with J gene TRBJ1-3, with no clear D. CDR1 and CDR2 (germline): SGHRS, YFSETQ. The CDR3 has 16 amino acids. Trimming shortened V by 2 bases and J by 4 bases, and 16 bases separated the two germline ends. The CDR3 DNA reads TGCGCCAGCAGCTTCTACTCGAGCCTGCGGGGAAACACCATATATTTT. Translating it yields CASSFYSSLRGNTIYF. The variable domain in full, with the rest retrieved from reference TRBV5-1 and TRBJ1-3, is KAGVTQTPRYLIKTRGQQVTLSCSPISGHRSVSWYQQTPGQGLQFLFEYFSETQRNKGNFPGRFSGRQFSNSRSEMNVSTLELGDSALYLCASSFYSSLRGNTIYFGEGSWLTVV.